This entry describes one T cell receptor (beta chain). Its target is not known. V shed 7 bases and J 2 bases; nucleotides not matched to a gene: 11. The length of the CDR3 is 15 residues. The germline V gene has CDR1 MNHNY and CDR2 SVGAGI (reference sequence). This entry comes from a study of cytomegalovirus exposure and HLA in healthy donors. Study outcomes and limitations: The classifier reportedly diagnosed cytomegalovirus status with high specificity and sensitivity.

Primers included in the PCR were 60 Vbeta and 13 Jbeta primers. This table comes from immunoSEQ multiplex PCR, and its TCRdb copy is limited to in-frame clones, with some not included. The sample consists of 150,000 to 180,000 clones, over 60% of them appearing once. This TCR was recovered from a woman in her 40s in good health and CMV-seronegative. This chain links TRBV6-6 with TRBJ2-7; 7 nucleotides match TRBD2. Material: PBMCs. The CDR3 region is CASTTRGEGAYEQYF. In DNA, the CDR3 is TGTGCCAGCACCACAAGAGGGGAGGGTGCCTACGAGCAGTACTTC.